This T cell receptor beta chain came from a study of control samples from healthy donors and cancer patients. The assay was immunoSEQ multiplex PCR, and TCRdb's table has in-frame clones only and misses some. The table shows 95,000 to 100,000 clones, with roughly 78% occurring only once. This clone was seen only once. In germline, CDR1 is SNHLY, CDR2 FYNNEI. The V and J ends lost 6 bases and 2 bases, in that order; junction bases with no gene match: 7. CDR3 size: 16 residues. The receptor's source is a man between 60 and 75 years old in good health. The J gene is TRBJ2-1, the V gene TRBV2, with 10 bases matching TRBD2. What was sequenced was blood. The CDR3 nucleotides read TGTGCCAGCAGGCCGGGACTAGCGTATACCTACAATGAGCAGTTCTTC. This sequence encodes CASRPGLAYTYNEQFF.